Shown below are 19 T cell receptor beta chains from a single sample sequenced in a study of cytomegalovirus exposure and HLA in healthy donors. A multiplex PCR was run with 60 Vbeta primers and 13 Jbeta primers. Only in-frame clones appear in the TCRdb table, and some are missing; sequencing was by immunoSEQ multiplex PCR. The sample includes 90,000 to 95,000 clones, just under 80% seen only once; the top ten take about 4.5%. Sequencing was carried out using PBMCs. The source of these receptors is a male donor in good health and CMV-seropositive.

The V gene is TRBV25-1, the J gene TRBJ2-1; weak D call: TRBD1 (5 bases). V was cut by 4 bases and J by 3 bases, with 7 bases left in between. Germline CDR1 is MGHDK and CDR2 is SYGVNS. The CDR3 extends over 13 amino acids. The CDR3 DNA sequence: TGTGCCAGCAGTGGCAGGGACTACAATGAGCAGTTCTTC. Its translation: CASSGRDYNEQFF.

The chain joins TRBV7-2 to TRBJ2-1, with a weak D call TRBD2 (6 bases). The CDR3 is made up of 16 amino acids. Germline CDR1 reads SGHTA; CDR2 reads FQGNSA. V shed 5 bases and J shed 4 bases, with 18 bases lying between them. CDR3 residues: CASSPRGGYTYNEQFF. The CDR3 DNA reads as TGTGCCAGCAGCCCCCGTGGGGGGTATACGTACAATGAGCAGTTCTTC.

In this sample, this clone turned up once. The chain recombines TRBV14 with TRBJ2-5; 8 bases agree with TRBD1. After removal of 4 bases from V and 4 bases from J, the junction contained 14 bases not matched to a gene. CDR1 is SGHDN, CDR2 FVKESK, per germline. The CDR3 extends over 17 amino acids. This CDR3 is CASSPRSGRGQGETQYF. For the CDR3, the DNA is TGTGCCAGCAGCCCCAGAAGCGGCAGGGGGCAGGGAGAGACCCAGTACTTC.

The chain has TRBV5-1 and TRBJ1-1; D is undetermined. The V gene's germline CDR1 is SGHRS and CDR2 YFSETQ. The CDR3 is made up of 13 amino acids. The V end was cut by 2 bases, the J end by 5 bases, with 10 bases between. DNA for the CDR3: TGCGCCAGCAGCTTCGAGGGAGGGACTGAAGCTTTCTTT. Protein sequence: CASSFEGGTEAFF.

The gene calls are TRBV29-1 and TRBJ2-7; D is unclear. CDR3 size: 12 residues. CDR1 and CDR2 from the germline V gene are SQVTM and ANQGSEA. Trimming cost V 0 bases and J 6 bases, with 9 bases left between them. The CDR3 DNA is TGCAGCGTTGAAGACATCCGCGCCGAGCAGTACTTC. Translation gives CSVEDIRAEQYF.

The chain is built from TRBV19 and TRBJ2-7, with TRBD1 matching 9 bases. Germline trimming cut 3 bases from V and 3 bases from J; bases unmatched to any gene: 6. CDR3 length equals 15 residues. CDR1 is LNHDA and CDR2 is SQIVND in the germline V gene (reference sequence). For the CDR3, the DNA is TGTGCCAGTAGTATCGGGACAGGGATGCTCTACGAGCAGTACTTC. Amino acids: CASSIGTGMLYEQYF.

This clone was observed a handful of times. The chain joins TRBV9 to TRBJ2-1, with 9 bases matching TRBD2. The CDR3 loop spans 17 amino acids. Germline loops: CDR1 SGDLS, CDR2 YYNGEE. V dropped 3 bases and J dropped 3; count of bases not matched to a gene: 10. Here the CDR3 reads CASSARGGGGGYNEQFF. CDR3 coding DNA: TGTGCCAGCAGCGCCCGGGGAGGCGGGGGGGGCTACAATGAGCAGTTCTTC.

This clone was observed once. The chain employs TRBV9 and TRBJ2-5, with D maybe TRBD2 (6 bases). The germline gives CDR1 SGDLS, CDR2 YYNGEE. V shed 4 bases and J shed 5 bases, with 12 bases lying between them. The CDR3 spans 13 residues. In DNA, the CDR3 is TGTGCCAGCAGCCGTCGGGGGTCGGAGACCCAGTACTTC. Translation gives CASSRRGSETQYF.

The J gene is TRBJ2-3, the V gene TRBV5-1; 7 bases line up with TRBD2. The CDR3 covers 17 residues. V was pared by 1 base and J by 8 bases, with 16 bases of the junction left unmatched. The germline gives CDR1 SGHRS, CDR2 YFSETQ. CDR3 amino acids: CASSLIDRTREGGTQYF. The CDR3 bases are TGCGCCAGCAGCTTGATAGACCGGACTAGGGAGGGAGGTACGCAGTATTTT.

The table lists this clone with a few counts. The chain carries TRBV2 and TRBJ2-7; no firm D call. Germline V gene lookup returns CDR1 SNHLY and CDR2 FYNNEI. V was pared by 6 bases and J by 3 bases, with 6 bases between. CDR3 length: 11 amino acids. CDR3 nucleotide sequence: TGTGCCAGCAGGGCCAACTACGAGCAGTACTTC. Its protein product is CASRANYEQYF.

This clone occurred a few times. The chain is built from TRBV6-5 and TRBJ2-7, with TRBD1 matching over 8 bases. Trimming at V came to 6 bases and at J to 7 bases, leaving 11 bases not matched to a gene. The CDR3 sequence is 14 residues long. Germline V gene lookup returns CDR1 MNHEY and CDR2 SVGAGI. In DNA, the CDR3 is TGTGCCAGCAGGAAGGACAGGGTACCTTTTGAGCAGTACTTC. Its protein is CASRKDRVPFEQYF.

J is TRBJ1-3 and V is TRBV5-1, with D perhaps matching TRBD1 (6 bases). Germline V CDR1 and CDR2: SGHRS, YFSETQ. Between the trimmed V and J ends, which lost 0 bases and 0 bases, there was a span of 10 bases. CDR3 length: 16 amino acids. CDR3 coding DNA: TGCGCCAGCAGCTTGGACAGGACAGTCTCTGGAAACACCATATATTTT. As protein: CASSLDRTVSGNTIYF.

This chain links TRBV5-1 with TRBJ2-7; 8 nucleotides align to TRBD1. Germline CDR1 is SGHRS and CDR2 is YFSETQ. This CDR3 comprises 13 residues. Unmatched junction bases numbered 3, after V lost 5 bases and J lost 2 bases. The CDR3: CASRGDRTYEQYF. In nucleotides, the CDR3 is TGCGCCAGCAGGGGGGACAGGACCTACGAGCAGTACTTC.

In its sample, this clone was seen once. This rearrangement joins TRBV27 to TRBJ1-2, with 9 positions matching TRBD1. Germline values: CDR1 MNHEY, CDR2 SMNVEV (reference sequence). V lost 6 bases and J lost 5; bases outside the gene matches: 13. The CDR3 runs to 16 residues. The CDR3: CASSPDRGPLLYGYTF. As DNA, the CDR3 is TGTGCCAGCAGCCCGGACAGGGGCCCCCTCCTTTATGGCTACACCTTC.

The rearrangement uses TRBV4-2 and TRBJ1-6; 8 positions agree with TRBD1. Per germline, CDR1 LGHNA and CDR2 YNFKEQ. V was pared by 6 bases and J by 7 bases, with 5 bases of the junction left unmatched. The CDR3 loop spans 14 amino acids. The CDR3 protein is CASSTGGGNSPLHF. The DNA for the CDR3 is TGTGCCAGCAGTACAGGGGGAGGCAATTCACCCCTCCACTTT.

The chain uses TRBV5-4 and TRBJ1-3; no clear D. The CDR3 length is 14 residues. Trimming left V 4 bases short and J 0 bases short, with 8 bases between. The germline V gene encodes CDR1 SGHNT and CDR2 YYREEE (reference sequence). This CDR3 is CASSLGSSGNTIYF. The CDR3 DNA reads TGTGCCAGCAGCCTAGGAAGCTCTGGAAACACCATATATTTT.

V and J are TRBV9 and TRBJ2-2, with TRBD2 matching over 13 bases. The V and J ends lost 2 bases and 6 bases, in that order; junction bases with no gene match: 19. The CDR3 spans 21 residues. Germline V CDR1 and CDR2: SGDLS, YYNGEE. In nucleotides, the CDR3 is TGTGCCAGCAGCGTTTCGGAGGGGGGATGGACTAGCGGGAGATTTTCCGGGGAGCTGTTTTTT. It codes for CASSVSEGGWTSGRFSGELFF.

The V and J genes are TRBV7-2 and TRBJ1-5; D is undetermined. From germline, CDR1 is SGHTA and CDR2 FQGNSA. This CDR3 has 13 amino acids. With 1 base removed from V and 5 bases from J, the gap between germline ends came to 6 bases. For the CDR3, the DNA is TGTGCCAGCAGCTTAGAGAGTGATCAGCCCCAGCATTTT. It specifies CASSLESDQPQHF.

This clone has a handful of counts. CDR3 sequence: CASSSGRTGAYEQYF. CDR3 sequence (DNA): TGCGCCAGCAGCTCGGGGCGGACAGGAGCCTACGAGCAGTACTTC. The chain couples TRBV5-1 to TRBJ2-7, with 7 bases identical to TRBD1. The germline gives CDR1 SGHRS, CDR2 YFSETQ. Trimming at V came to 3 bases and at J to 2 bases, leaving 8 bases not matched to a gene. The CDR3 is 15 residues long. The variable domain in full, completed from reference TRBV5-1 and TRBJ2-7, reads KAGVTQTPRYLIKTRGQQVTLSCSPISGHRSVSWYQQTPGQGLQFLFEYFSETQRNKGNFPGRFSGRQFSNSRSEMNVSTLELGDSALYLCASSSGRTGAYEQYFGPGTRLTVT.